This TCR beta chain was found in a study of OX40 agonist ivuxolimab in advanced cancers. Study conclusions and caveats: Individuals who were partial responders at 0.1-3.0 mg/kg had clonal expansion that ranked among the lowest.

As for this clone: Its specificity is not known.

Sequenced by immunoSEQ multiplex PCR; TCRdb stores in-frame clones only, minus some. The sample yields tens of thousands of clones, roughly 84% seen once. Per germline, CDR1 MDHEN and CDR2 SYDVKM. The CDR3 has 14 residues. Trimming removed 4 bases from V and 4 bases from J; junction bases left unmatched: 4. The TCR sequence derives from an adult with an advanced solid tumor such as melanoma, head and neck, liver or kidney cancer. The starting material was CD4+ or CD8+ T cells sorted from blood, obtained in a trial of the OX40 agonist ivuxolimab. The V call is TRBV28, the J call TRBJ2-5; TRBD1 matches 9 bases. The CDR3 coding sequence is TGTGCCAGCAGTTGGGGACAGGGTCCAGAGACCCAGTACTTC. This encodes CASSWGQGPETQYF.